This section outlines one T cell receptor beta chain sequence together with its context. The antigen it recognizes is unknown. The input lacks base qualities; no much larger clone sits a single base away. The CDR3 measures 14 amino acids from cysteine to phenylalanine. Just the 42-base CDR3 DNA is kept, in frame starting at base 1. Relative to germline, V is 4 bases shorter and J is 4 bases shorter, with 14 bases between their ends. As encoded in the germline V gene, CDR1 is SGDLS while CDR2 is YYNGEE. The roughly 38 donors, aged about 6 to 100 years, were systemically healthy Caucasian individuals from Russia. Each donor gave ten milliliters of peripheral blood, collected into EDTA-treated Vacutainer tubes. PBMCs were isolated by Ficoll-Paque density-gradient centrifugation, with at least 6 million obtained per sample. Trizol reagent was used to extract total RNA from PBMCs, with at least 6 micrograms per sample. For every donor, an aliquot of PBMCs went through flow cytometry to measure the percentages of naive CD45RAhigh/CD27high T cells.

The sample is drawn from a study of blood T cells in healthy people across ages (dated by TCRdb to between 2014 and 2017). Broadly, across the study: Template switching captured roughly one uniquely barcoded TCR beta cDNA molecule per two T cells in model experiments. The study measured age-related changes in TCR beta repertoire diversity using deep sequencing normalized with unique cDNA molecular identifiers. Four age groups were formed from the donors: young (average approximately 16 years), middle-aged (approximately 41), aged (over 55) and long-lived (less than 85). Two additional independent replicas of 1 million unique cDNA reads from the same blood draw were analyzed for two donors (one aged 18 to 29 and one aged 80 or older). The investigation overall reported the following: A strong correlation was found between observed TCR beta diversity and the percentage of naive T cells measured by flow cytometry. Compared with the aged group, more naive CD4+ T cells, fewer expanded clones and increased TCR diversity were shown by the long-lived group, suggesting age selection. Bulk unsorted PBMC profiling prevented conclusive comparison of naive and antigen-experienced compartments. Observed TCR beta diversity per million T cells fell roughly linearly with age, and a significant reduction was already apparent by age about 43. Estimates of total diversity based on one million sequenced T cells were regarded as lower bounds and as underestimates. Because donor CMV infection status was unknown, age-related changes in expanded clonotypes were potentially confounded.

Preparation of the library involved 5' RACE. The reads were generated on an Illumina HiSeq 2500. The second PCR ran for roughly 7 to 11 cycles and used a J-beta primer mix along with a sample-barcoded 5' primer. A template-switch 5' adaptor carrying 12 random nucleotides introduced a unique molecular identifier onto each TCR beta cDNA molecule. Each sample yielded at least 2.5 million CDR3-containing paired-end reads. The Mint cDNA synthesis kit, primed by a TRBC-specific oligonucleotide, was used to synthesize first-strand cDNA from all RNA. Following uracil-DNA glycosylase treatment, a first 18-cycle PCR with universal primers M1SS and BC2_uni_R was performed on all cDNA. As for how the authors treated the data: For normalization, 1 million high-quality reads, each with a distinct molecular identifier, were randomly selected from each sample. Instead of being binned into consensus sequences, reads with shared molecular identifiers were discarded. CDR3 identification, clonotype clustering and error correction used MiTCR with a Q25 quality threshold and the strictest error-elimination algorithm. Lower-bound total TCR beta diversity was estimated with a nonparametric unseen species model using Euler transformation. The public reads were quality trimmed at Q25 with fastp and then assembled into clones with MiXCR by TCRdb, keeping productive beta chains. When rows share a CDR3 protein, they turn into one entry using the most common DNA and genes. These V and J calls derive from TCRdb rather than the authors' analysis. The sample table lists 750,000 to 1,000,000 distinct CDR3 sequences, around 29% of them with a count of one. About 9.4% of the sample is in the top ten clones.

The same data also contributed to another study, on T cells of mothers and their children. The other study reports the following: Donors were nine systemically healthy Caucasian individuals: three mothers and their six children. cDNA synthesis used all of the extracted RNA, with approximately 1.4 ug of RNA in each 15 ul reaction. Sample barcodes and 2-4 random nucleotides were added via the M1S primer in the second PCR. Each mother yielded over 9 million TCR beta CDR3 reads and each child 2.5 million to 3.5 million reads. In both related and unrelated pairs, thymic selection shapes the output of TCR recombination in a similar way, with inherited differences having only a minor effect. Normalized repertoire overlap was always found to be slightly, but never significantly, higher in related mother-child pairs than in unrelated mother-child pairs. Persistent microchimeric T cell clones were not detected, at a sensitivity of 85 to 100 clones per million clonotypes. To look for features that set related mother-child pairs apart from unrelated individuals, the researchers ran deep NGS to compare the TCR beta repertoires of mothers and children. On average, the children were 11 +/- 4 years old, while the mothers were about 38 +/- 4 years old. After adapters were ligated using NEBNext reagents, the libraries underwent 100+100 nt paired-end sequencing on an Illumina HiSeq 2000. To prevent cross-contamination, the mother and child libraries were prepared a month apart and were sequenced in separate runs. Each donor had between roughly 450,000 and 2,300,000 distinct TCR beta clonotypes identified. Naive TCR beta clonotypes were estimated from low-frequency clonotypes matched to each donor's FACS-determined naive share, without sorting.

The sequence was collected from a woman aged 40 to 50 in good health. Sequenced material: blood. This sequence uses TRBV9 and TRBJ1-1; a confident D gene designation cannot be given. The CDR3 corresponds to CASSWDGSSTEAFF. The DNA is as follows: TGTGCCAGCAGCTGGGATGGGTCGAGCACTGAAGCTTTCTTT.